This T cell receptor (beta chain) originates from a study of identifying expanded T cells in peripheral blood. In this sample, this clone turned up once. Its antigen is unidentified. The ends were cut back, 5 bases at V and 0 bases at J, with 19 bases in the middle. This CDR3 is 17 amino acids long. The germline V gene encodes CDR1 KGHSH and CDR2 LQKENI. Collection occurred without any documented infections or immune events in donors. Study outcomes and limitations: Around 1.2 clones differed between technical replicates, versus roughly 16 and 20 over time.

TCRdb's table, derived via immunoSEQ multiplex PCR, lists solely in-frame clones and lacks some. In the table there are 75,000 to 100,000 clones, 89% of which are singletons. The sequence was obtained from a person aged 18 to 70 in good health. Specimen: blood. V usage is TRBV18 and J usage is TRBJ1-2; possibly TRBD1 for D (5 bases). CDR3 in DNA: TGTGCCAGCTCAGTTTCGACGGGGGTACGACCTAACTATGGCTACACCTTC. This gives the protein CASSVSTGVRPNYGYTF.